Below, 25 T cell receptor beta chains from the same sample are listed, as sequenced in a study of T cells in Graves' hyperthyroidism and ophthalmopathy. The source material, RNA transcripts, was used to amplify TCR beta CDR3 regions. RT-PCR in the first round (using the HTBI primer set) targeted the TCR CDR3. TCRdb used MiXCR to reprocess the multiplex PCR reads, holding one entry per CDR3 protein. Seen here are about 380,000 distinct CDR3 sequences, approximately 15% observed once, and the top ten hold 9.5% to 11%. Sequencing was carried out using blood. The receptors were gathered from a woman aged 60-70 years with Graves' hyperthyroidism.

The V gene is TRBV24-1, the J gene TRBJ1-4, with D tentatively TRBD1 (6 bases). The V gene's germline CDR1 is KGHDR and CDR2 SFDVKD. Trimming removed 5 bases from V and 7 bases from J, with 16 bases in between. The CDR3 is 15 residues long. The CDR3 sequence: CATSGSAGVGEKLFF. The CDR3, as DNA: TGTGCCACCAGTGGTTCGGCAGGGGTCGGTGAAAAACTGTTTTTT.

This clonotype occurred many times. The V gene is TRBV9, the J gene TRBJ2-7, with 7 bases matching TRBD2. The CDR3 has 16 residues. Germline V CDR1 and CDR2: SGDLS, YYNGEE. Germline trimming cut 0 bases from V and 7 bases from J; bases unmatched to any gene: 13. This CDR3 reads CASSVADGAGAGEQYF. Written as DNA, the CDR3 is TGTGCCAGCAGCGTAGCGGACGGGGCGGGAGCGGGTGAGCAGTACTTC.

This clonotype was seen ten or more times. The chain has TRBV12-3 or TRBV12-4 and TRBJ2-7, with D possibly being TRBD2 (5 bases). The CDR3 runs 15 residues. The V and J ends lost 1 base and 1 base respectively, with 11 bases between them. The CDR3 reads CASSLGKRNSYEQYF. Written as DNA, the CDR3 is TGTGCCAGCAGTTTAGGAAAGCGGAATTCCTACGAGCAGTACTTC.

This clonotype came up a few times. V gene TRBV14 combines with J gene TRBJ2-7, with TRBD2 matching over 8 bases. The CDR3 extends over 16 amino acids. Germline values: CDR1 SGHDN, CDR2 FVKESK. J was trimmed by 5 bases and V by 4 bases; bases with no gene match: 13. The CDR3 spells CASSRRPSGSFNEQYF. CDR3 in DNA: TGTGCCAGCAGCCGCAGGCCCAGCGGGAGTTTCAACGAGCAGTACTTC.

This clonotype has a count of ten or more. The J gene is TRBJ2-7, the V gene TRBV7-9; D remains unclear. This CDR3 is 12 amino acids long. V dropped 2 bases and J dropped 2 bases, with 4 bases sitting between them. CDR1 is SEHNR, CDR2 FQNEAQ, per germline (reference sequence). In DNA, the CDR3 is TGTGCCAGCAGCTTATTGCCCTACGAGCAGTACTTC. This sequence encodes CASSLLPYEQYF.

This clonotype was found many times. The chain links TRBV30 to TRBJ1-1; D is unresolved. This CDR3 is 13 amino acids long. The V end lost 4 bases, the J end lost 2 bases, and 11 bases lay between the germline ends. CDR1 is GTSNPN and CDR2 is SVGIG in the germline V gene (reference sequence). CDR3 DNA: TGTGCCTGGATGAGACTTTCAAACACTGAAGCTTTCTTT. Translation gives CAWMRLSNTEAFF.

This clonotype has at least ten counts. The rearrangement joins TRBV10-3 to TRBJ2-3, with 9 positions matching TRBD2. Germline trimming cut 6 bases from V and 4 bases from J; bases unmatched to any gene: 5. CDR1 is ENHRY, CDR2 SYGVKD, per germline. The CDR3 contains 14 residues. For the CDR3, the DNA is TGTGCCATCAGGAGTAGCGGGAGATCAGATACGCAGTATTTT. It encodes CAIRSSGRSDTQYF.

In this sample, this clonotype turned up many times. This rearrangement joins TRBV5-1 to TRBJ1-1; D may be TRBD1 (5 bases). Germline lookup yields CDR1 SGHRS and CDR2 YFSETQ. CDR3 length equals 13 residues. V was cut by 4 bases and J by 3 bases, with 10 bases left in between. The CDR3 DNA sequence: TGCGCCAGCAGCCCGCAGGGAGACACTGAAGCTTTCTTT. Protein product: CASSPQGDTEAFF.

This clonotype has ten or more counts. The chain employs TRBV7-9 and TRBJ2-4; TRBD1 matches at 8 bases. Germline-derived CDR1 and CDR2 are SEHNR and FQNEAQ (reference sequence). J lost 2 bases, V lost 5 bases, and 11 bases had no gene match. This CDR3 has 17 amino acids. CDR3 sequence: CASSTPPGGTTKNIQYF. The CDR3 DNA reads TGTGCCAGCAGCACCCCCCCAGGGGGCACGACCAAAAACATTCAGTACTTC.

The chain employs TRBV7-9 and TRBJ2-1; 8 bases agree with TRBD2. The V gene end was trimmed by 2 bases and the J gene end by 4 bases; junction bases not matched to a gene: 4. There are 15 residues in the CDR3. The germline V gene has CDR1 SEHNR and CDR2 FQNEAQ (reference sequence). CDR3 coding DNA: TGTGCCAGCAGCTTATATTTAGCGGGGTACAATGAGCAGTTCTTC. It encodes CASSLYLAGYNEQFF.

This clonotype was seen ten or more times. The chain recombines TRBV27 with TRBJ2-3; D is ambiguous. The ends were cut back, 4 bases at V and 4 bases at J, with 12 bases in the middle. Per the germline V gene, CDR1 is MNHEY and CDR2 is SMNVEV (reference sequence). There are 14 residues in the CDR3. The DNA for the CDR3 is TGTGCCAGCAGTTCCGAGCGTCAGGCAGATACGCAGTATTTT. It translates to CASSSERQADTQYF.

Many counts were recorded for this clonotype. The chain combines TRBV5-1 with TRBJ2-7; 11 nucleotides match TRBD2. With 4 bases clipped from V and 6 bases from J, the junction kept 6 bases outside the gene matches. Germline CDR1 reads SGHRS; CDR2 reads YFSETQ. CDR3 length equals 14 residues. In nucleotides, the CDR3 is TGCGCCAGCAGCCTGACTAGCGGGATCGGCGAGCAGTACTTC. Its translation: CASSLTSGIGEQYF.

This clonotype was found a few times. The chain combines TRBV4-1 with TRBJ2-1; D is unclear. CDR1 is MGHRA, CDR2 YSYEKL, per germline. Between the trimmed V and J ends, which lost 1 base and 0 bases, there was a span of 10 bases. The CDR3 has 16 residues. The CDR3 region is CASSQASATSYNEQFF. The CDR3 DNA sequence: TGCGCCAGCAGCCAAGCTTCAGCGACCTCCTACAATGAGCAGTTCTTC.

J is TRBJ2-3 and V is TRBV6-2 or TRBV6-3; 10 bases match TRBD2. The V gene end was trimmed by 6 bases and the J gene end by 4 bases; junction bases not matched to a gene: 4. Germline CDR1 MNHEY, CDR2 SVGEGT. This CDR3 is built from 14 residues. CDR3: CASSRGTSADTQYF. CDR3 DNA: TGTGCCAGCAGCCGAGGGACTAGCGCAGATACGCAGTATTTT.

This clonotype was seen many times. J is TRBJ2-7 and V is TRBV5-5, with TRBD2 matching 7 bases. This CDR3 spans 15 amino acids. V lost 1 base and J lost 6; bases outside the gene matches: 10. Germline V gives CDR1 SGHKS, CDR2 YYEKEE (reference sequence). The DNA for the CDR3 is TGTGCCAGCAGCTTGTCTGGCGGGAGTGGGGGCGAGCAGTACTTC. Its translation: CASSLSGGSGGEQYF.

This clonotype was seen many times. This chain links TRBV3-1 with TRBJ2-3; TRBD2 agrees at 8 bases. The CDR3 extends over 14 amino acids. The junction had 1 base not matched to a gene; V was cut back by 0 bases and J by 5 bases. CDR1 and CDR2 (germline): LGHDT, YNNKEL (reference sequence). The chain's CDR3 is CASSQEGLGDTQYF. The CDR3, as DNA: TGTGCCAGCAGCCAAGAGGGACTAGGAGATACGCAGTATTTT.

The chain couples TRBV7-8 to TRBJ2-3; 12 bases are a match to TRBD2. The CDR3 extends over 17 amino acids. Trimming at V came to 5 bases and at J to 3 bases, leaving 9 bases not matched to a gene. Germline CDR1 SGHVS, CDR2 FQNEAQ. The CDR3, as DNA: TGTGCCAGCAGCAACGATGGGACTAGCGGGTTAACAGATACGCAGTATTTT. Translated: CASSNDGTSGLTDTQYF.

The gene calls are TRBV9 and TRBJ2-2, with 7 positions matching TRBD2. From germline, CDR1 is SGDLS and CDR2 YYNGEE. Trimming removed 0 bases from V and 5 bases from J; junction bases left unmatched: 4. There are 15 residues in the CDR3. The CDR3 region is CASSVEMGGTGELFF. In DNA, the CDR3 is TGTGCCAGCAGCGTAGAGATGGGAGGGACCGGGGAGCTGTTTTTT.

The sample holds many counts of this clonotype. This chain joins TRBV3-1 and TRBJ2-7; 11 nucleotides align to TRBD2. Germline assignment: CDR1 LGHDT and CDR2 YNNKEL (reference sequence). The V gene end was trimmed by 4 bases and the J gene end by 5 bases; junction bases not matched to a gene: 1. The length of the CDR3 is 13 residues. CDR3 nucleotides: TGTGCCAGCAGCCGGGGACTAGCGGACGAGCAGTACTTC. This encodes CASSRGLADEQYF.

The sample holds many counts of this clonotype. The chain uses TRBV10-3 and TRBJ1-2, with D perhaps TRBD1 (5 bases). The CDR3 sequence is 16 residues long. The germline CDR1 and CDR2 sequences are ENHRY and SYGVKD. Trimming cost V 6 bases and J 8 bases, with 25 bases left between them. CDR3 sequence (DNA): TGTGCCATCAGCCTAAGGTTTGCAGGGATAGAAGGAGGCTACACCTTC. Encoded protein: CAISLRFAGIEGGYTF.

The rearrangement links TRBV20-1 to TRBJ2-1; 8 bases are a match to TRBD2. V lost 3 bases to trimming and J lost 3 bases; unmatched junction nucleotides: 4. This CDR3 contains 14 residues. The germline V gene encodes CDR1 DFQATT and CDR2 SNEGSKA (reference sequence). The CDR3 region is CSARTGGGYNEQFF. CDR3 in DNA: TGCAGTGCTAGGACCGGGGGGGGCTACAATGAGCAGTTCTTC.

Many counts were recorded for this clonotype. V and J are TRBV12-3 or TRBV12-4 and TRBJ2-5; D remains ambiguous. The CDR3 is 14 residues long. Trimming stripped 2 bases from V and 0 bases from J, with 7 bases between. The CDR3 reads CASSLNIDQETQYF. CDR3 nucleotides: TGTGCCAGCAGTTTAAATATAGACCAAGAGACCCAGTACTTC.

This sequence joins TRBV10-3 and TRBJ2-1; 7 positions match TRBD1. The germline V gene encodes CDR1 ENHRY and CDR2 SYGVKD. The ends lost 2 bases at V and 9 bases at J; junction bases unmatched: 16. The CDR3 covers 17 residues. The CDR3 DNA reads as TGTGCCATCAGTGAGCAGGGGGATCTCGAGGCAATGGGTGAGCAGTTCTTC. Protein sequence: CAISEQGDLEAMGEQFF.

This clonotype was detected only a few times. The chain combines TRBV4-2 with TRBJ2-5; the match to TRBD2 covers 8 bases. V shed 4 bases and J 5 bases; nucleotides not matched to a gene: 9. Germline V gives CDR1 LGHNA, CDR2 YNFKEQ. The CDR3 extends over 15 amino acids. The CDR3 DNA sequence: TGTGCCAGCAGCCCCCGGGGGGGGGCGGGGGAGACCCAGTACTTC. Its translation: CASSPRGGAGETQYF.

In its sample, this clonotype was seen many times. The chain joins TRBV19 to TRBJ1-1, with D unresolved. Germline CDR1 reads LNHDA; CDR2 reads SQIVND (reference sequence). The CDR3 is 14 amino acids. V gave up 7 bases and J gave up 0 bases, with 12 bases separating them. The CDR3 DNA reads as TGTGCCAGTATCGGTCAACCTATGAACACTGAAGCTTTCTTT. It specifies CASIGQPMNTEAFF.